These 11 T cell receptor beta chains were sequenced from one sample in a study of control samples from healthy donors and cancer patients. TCRdb keeps only in-frame clones here, not all; method: immunoSEQ multiplex PCR. This sample has approximately 70,000 clones, with approximately 90% found just once. The specimen was PBMCs. The source of these receptors is a woman aged 45-60 years with colorectal cancer.

In its sample, this clone was seen once. The gene calls are TRBV5-1 and TRBJ2-1; D is undetermined. This CDR3 is built from 14 residues. Germline CDR1 is SGHRS and CDR2 is YFSETQ. V was cut by 1 base and J by 7 bases, with 12 bases left in between. The CDR3 sequence: CASSLTPISNEQFF. The CDR3 nucleotides are TGCGCCAGCAGCTTGACCCCGATCTCGAATGAGCAGTTCTTC.

The chain carries TRBV11-1 and TRBJ2-5; 10 bases map to TRBD2. The CDR3 sequence is 15 residues long. Germline CDR1 and CDR2: SGHAT and FQDESV (reference sequence). The junction had 4 bases not matched to a gene; V was cut back by 4 bases and J by 2 bases. The DNA for the CDR3 is TGTGCCAGCAGCTCCGGGACTAGCGAGCAAGAGACCCAGTACTTC. It translates to CASSSGTSEQETQYF.

V and J are TRBV12-3 or TRBV12-4 and TRBJ2-7; 7 positions agree with TRBD1. The CDR3 has 13 residues. The ends lost 2 bases at V and 5 bases at J; junction bases unmatched: 3. The CDR3 coding sequence is TGTGCCAGCAGTTTACGGGACAGACACGAGCAGTACTTC. It encodes CASSLRDRHEQYF.

For this clone: The sample has other DNA sequences that encode this CDR3 too. V gene TRBV19 combines with J gene TRBJ2-6, with D perhaps assigned TRBD1 or TRBD2 (6 bases each). The CDR3 has 17 amino acids. Trimming pared 5 bases from V and 0 bases from J, leaving 14 bases between. The germline CDR1 and CDR2 sequences are LNHDA and SQIVND (reference sequence). The CDR3 DNA sequence: TGTGCCAGTAGTGTTCAAGGGGGGAGCTCTGGGGCCAACGTCCTGACTTTC. It encodes CASSVQGGSSGANVLTF.

This chain connects TRBV5-6 to TRBJ2-5; 7 positions agree with TRBD2. J lost 5 bases, V lost 1 base, and 5 bases had no gene match. Germline V gene lookup returns CDR1 SGHDT and CDR2 YYEEEE. The CDR3 has 14 amino acids. CDR3 sequence reads: CASSLRGLFETQYF. CDR3 coding DNA: TGTGCCAGCAGCTTGCGGGGACTATTCGAGACCCAGTACTTC.

This chain links TRBV3-1 (or the pseudogene TRBV3-2) with TRBJ2-1; TRBD2 matches at 7 bases. CDR3 length equals 17 residues. The germline gives CDR1 LGHDT, CDR2 YNNKEL (reference sequence). Trimming at V came to 1 base and at J to 1 base, leaving 7 bases not matched to a gene. The CDR3 is CASSQGFSGFSYNEQFF. The CDR3, as DNA: TGTGCCAGCAGCCAAGGATTTAGCGGGTTTTCCTACAATGAGCAGTTCTTC.

This clone has a single count. V gene TRBV5-1 combines with J gene TRBJ2-3; TRBD1 is a possible D gene (6 bases). Germline values: CDR1 SGHRS, CDR2 YFSETQ. This CDR3 has 14 residues. V lost 6 bases, J lost 4 bases, and 15 bases lay in between. CDR3: CASTFGQTPDTQYF. The CDR3, as DNA: TGCGCCAGCACCTTCGGACAGACCCCAGATACGCAGTATTTT. The variable domain in full, completed from reference TRBV5-1 and TRBJ2-3, reads KAGVTQTPRYLIKTRGQQVTLSCSPISGHRSVSWYQQTPGQGLQFLFEYFSETQRNKGNFPGRFSGRQFSNSRSEMNVSTLELGDSALYLCASTFGQTPDTQYFGPGTRLTVL.

The DNA for the CDR3 is TGTGCCAGCAGCTCCCGAGGTGTGACCTACGAGCAGTACTTC. As protein: CASSSRGVTYEQYF. The J gene is TRBJ2-7, the V gene TRBV7-8; no firm D call. Trimming left V 4 bases short and J 2 bases short, with 12 bases between. CDR1 and CDR2 from the germline V gene are SGHVS and FQNEAQ. CDR3 length: 14 amino acids.

This clone was observed a few times. The chain uses TRBV5-1 and TRBJ2-1; TRBD2 agrees at 11 bases. V lost 0 bases, J lost 6 bases, and 8 bases stayed unmatched. CDR1 and CDR2 (germline): SGHRS, YFSETQ. The CDR3 loop spans 17 amino acids. The CDR3 bases are TGCGCCAGCAGCTTGGCGGTAGCGGGAGGGTTCGCCAATGAGCAGTTCTTC. Amino acids: CASSLAVAGGFANEQFF.

The chain employs TRBV18 and TRBJ1-1; D uncertain. V was pared by 6 bases and J by 3 bases, with 11 bases between. Germline CDR1 reads KGHSH; CDR2 reads LQKENI. The CDR3 is 13 residues long. The CDR3 region has the DNA TGTGCCAGCTCTCCGGCTCGGGACACTGAAGCTTTCTTT. This gives the protein CASSPARDTEAFF. The variable domain in full, completed from reference TRBV18 and TRBJ1-1, reads NAGVMQNPRHLVRRRGQEARLRCSPMKGHSHVYWYRQLPEEGLKFMVYLQKENIIDESGMPKERFSAEFPKEGPSILRIQQVVRGDSAAYFCASSPARDTEAFFGQGTRLTVV.

The rearrangement links TRBV4-1 to TRBJ1-5; D not resolved. This CDR3 has 16 amino acids. The germline CDR1 and CDR2 sequences are MGHRA and YSYEKL. Trimming removed 1 base at V and 7 bases at J, with 17 bases between. The CDR3 DNA reads as TGCGCCAGCAGCCAAGTACCGGCCACTTCTAGGCAGCCCCAGCATTTT. This encodes CASSQVPATSRQPQHF.